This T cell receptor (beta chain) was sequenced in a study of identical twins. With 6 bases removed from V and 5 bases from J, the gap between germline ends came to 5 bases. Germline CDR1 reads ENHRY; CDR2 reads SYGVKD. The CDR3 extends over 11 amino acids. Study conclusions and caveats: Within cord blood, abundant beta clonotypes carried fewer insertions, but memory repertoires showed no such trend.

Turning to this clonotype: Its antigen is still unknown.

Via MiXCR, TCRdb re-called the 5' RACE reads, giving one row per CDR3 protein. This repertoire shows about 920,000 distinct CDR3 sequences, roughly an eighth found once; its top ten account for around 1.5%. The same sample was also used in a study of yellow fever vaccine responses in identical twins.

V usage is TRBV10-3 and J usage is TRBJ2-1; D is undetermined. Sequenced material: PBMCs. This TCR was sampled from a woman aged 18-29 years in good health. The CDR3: CAISEHNEQFF. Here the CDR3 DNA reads TGTGCCATCAGCGAGCACAATGAGCAGTTCTTC.